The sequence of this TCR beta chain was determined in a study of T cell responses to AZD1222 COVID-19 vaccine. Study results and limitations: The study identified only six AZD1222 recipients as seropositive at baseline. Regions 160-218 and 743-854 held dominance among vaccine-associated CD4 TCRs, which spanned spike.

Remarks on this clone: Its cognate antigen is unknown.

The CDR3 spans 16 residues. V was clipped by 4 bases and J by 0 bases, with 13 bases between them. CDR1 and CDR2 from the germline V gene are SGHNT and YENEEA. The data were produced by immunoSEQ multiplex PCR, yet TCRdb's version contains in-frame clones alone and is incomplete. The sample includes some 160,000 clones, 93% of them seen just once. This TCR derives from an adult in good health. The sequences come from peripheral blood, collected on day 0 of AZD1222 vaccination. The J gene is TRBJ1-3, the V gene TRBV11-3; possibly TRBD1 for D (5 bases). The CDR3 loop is CASSYPGRASGNTIYF. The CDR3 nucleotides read TGTGCCAGCAGCTACCCCGGCAGGGCCTCTGGAAACACCATATATTTT.